A selection of T cell receptor beta chains follows, all from one sample in a study of shared clonotypes between healthy human individuals. Some clones are missing from TCRdb's copy, which holds only in-frame ones; the method was immunoSEQ multiplex PCR. The sample holds some 380,000 clones, 96% seen once. Input material: memory CD8+ T cells sorted from blood. The receptors here all came from a man aged 30 to 45 in good health. Both conserved end residues are part of each CDR3. The D gene is left open where the match is weak.

TRBV4-1,TRBJ2-7,-,TGCGCCAGCAGCCACTCCTACAGGACGGAGGCCTACGAGCAGTACTTC,CASSHSYRTEAYEQYF
TRBV10-1,TRBJ2-1,TRBD2,TGCGCCAGCAAACCGGGACTAGCAGACAATGAGCAGTTCTTC,CASKPGLADNEQFF
TRBV5-1,TRBJ2-5,-,TGCGCCAGCAGCTTGGGAGGAGGAGAGACCCAGTACTTC,CASSLGGGETQYF
TRBV2,TRBJ1-2,TRBD1,TGTGCCAGCAGTGGACAGGGGGCGGTTTACACCTTC,CASSGQGAVYTF
TRBV5-6,TRBJ1-2,-,TGTGCCAGCAGCTTGGAAGCAGGGGCCTATGGCTACACCTTC,CASSLEAGAYGYTF
TRBV10-3,TRBJ1-5,-,TGTGCCATCAGTGAGCAGGGTAGCAATCAGCCCCAGCATTTT,CAISEQGSNQPQHF
TRBV19,TRBJ1-1,TRBD1,TGTGCCAGTAGTGTCCGGGACAGGGCTGAAGCTTTCTTT,CASSVRDRAEAFF
TRBV10-3,TRBJ2-7,-,TGTGCCATCAGTCGAGGGTCGGGCGAGCAGTACTTC,CAISRGSGEQYF
TRBV9,TRBJ2-1,-,TGTGCCAGCAGCGTAGGTCTGAAGGACAATGAGCAGTTCTTC,CASSVGLKDNEQFF
TRBV30,TRBJ2-7,TRBD1,TGTGCCTGGAGTGTGGACAGGGGGTTTTACGAGCAGTACTTC,CAWSVDRGFYEQYF
TRBV29-1,TRBJ2-2,TRBD1,TGCAGCGTTAAAGGGGACAGGGACACCGGGGAGCTGTTTTTT,CSVKGDRDTGELFF
TRBV5-8,TRBJ2-3,TRBD2,TGTGCCAGCAGCTTGGCTGGGACTAGCGGAACAGATACGCAGTATTTT,CASSLAGTSGTDTQYF
TRBV11-2,TRBJ2-1,TRBD2,TGTGCCAGCAGCGCAAAAAGCGGGAGCCCTCTCAATGAGCAGTTCTTC,CASSAKSGSPLNEQFF
TRBV30,TRBJ2-1,TRBD1,TGTGCCTGGAGCCGAAGACAGGGTAACAATGAGCAGTTCTTC,CAWSRRQGNNEQFF
TRBV6-5,TRBJ1-3,-,TGTGCCAGCAGTTACTCCCAGCTCGTTACAGGAAACACCATATATTTT,CASSYSQLVTGNTIYF
TRBV7-3,TRBJ2-5,-,TGTGCCAGCAGCTCTTACATAGGGGAGACCCAGTACTTC,CASSSYIGETQYF
TRBV10-3,TRBJ2-2,-,TGTGCCACGAGGGGGGGAGCGAACACCGGGGAGCTGTTTTTT,CATRGGANTGELFF
TRBV5-1,TRBJ1-5,-,TGCGCCAGCAGCTTGGGGTATAGCAATCAGCCCCAGCATTTT,CASSLGYSNQPQHF
TRBV4-1,TRBJ2-5,TRBD1,TGCGCCAGCAGCCAGACAGGGTTAGAGACCCAGTACTTC,CASSQTGLETQYF
TRBV2,TRBJ2-3,TRBD2,TGTGCCAGCAGCGGACTAGGACCCACAGATACGCAGTATTTT,CASSGLGPTDTQYF